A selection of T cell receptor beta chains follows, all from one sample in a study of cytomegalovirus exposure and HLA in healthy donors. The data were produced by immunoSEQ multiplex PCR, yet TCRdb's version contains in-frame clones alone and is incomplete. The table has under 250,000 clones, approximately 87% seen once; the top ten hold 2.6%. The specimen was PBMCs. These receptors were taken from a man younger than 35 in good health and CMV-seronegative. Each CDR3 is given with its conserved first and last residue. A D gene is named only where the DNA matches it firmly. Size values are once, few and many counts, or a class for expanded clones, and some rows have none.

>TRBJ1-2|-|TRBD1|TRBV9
TGTGCCAGCAGCCCGCAGGGACAGGGAGACTATGGCTACACCTTC
CASSPQGQGDYGYTF
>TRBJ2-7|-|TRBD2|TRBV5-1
TGCGCCAGCAGCCCGGAGGGACTATCCTACGAGCAGTACTTC
CASSPEGLSYEQYF
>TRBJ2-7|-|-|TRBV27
TGTGCCAGCAGTTTGATTAGGGGCCTTTACGAGCAGTACTTC
CASSLIRGLYEQYF
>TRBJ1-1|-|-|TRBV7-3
TGTGCCAGCAGCTTAACGCCGGACAGCATGAACACTGAAGCTTTCTTT
CASSLTPDSMNTEAFF
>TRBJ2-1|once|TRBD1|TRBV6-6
TGTGCCAGCAGTCCAAGGGGGCGGTCCTACAATGAGCAGTTCTTC
CASSPRGRSYNEQFF
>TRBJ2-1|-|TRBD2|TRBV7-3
TGTGCCAGCAGCTTAGGCCTAGCGGGATACTCCTACAATGAGCAGTTCTTC
CASSLGLAGYSYNEQFF
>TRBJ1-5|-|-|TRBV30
TGTGCCTGGAGTACCGATACTACACAGCCCCAGCATTTT
CAWSTDTTQPQHF
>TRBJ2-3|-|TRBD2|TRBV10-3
TGTGCCATCTCAATAGCGGGGGGCACCACAGATACGCAGTATTTT
CAISIAGGTTDTQYF
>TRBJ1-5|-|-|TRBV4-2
TGTGCCAGCAGCCAAGCAGGTAGCAATCAGCCCCAGCATTTT
CASSQAGSNQPQHF
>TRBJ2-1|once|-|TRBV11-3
TGTGCCAGCAGCTTAGTGGGGGGCTCCTACAATGAGCAGTTCTTC
CASSLVGGSYNEQFF
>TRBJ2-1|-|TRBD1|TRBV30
TGTGCCTGGGGGACAGGGACGGGCTACAATGAGCAGTTCTTC
CAWGTGTGYNEQFF
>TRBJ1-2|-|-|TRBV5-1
TGCGCCAGCAGCTTGGGTGGCAGTCTTAACTATGGCTACACCTTC
CASSLGGSLNYGYTF
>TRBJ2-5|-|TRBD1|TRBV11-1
TGTGCCAGCGTAACAGGGGGCAGGGAGACCCAGTACTTC
CASVTGGRETQYF
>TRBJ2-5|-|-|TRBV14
TGTGCCAGCAGACCCACGATTCGGGAGACCCAGTACTTC
CASRPTIRETQYF
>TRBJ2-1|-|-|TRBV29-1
TGCAGCGTTGTTCCGCCAGGGTTCTACAATGAGCAGTTCTTC
CSVVPPGFYNEQFF
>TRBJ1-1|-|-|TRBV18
TGTGCCAGCTCACCGCGGGCGAACATGAACACTGAAGCTTTCTTT
CASSPRANMNTEAFF
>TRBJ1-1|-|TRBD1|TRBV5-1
TGCGCCAGCAGCTCGAGACAGGGTCTGAACACTGAAGCTTTCTTT
CASSSRQGLNTEAFF
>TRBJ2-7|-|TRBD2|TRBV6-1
TGTGCCAGCATCCCGGGACTAGGGGGCGAGCAGTACTTC
CASIPGLGGEQYF
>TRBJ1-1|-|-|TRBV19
TGTGCCAGTAGTTGGGCCGGCCGAGAAGAAGCTTTCTTT
CASSWAGREEAFF
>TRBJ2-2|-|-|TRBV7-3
TGTGCCAGCAGCTCGACAGGGACTAGGACCGGGGAGCTGTTTTTT
CASSSTGTRTGELFF
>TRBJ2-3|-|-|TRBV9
TGTGCCAGCAGCGTAGGAGCGAGCGCCTACACAGATACGCAGTATTTT
CASSVGASAYTDTQYF
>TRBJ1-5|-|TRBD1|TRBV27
TGTGCCAGCAGTTTATTTGGCAGGGACAGTAGCAATCAGCCCCAGCATTTT
CASSLFGRDSSNQPQHF
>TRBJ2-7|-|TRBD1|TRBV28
TGTGCCAGCAGCCCACGGACAGGGTACAACGAGCAGTACTTC
CASSPRTGYNEQYF
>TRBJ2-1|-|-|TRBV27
TGTGCCAGCAGTCCCCGACTAGTGGGCAATGAGCAGTTCTTC
CASSPRLVGNEQFF
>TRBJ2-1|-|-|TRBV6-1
TGTGCCAGCAGGAGAGAGGTCTCCTACAATGAGCAGTTCTTC
CASRREVSYNEQFF
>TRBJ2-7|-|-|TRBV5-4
TGTGCCAGCAGCTCCTGGGCGGGATTAAGGAAAAGCGAGCAGTACTTC
CASSSWAGLRKSEQYF
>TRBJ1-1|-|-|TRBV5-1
TGCGCCAGCAGCTTGGTGGCAGGGGCGGGGAACACTGAAGCTTTCTTT
CASSLVAGAGNTEAFF
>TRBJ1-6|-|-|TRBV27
TGTGCCAGCAGTCCCCTAGGACAGACAAACTATAATTCACCCCTCCACTTT
CASSPLGQTNYNSPLHF
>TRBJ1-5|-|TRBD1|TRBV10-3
TGTGCCATCAGTTCTACAGGGGCCATCGCCTATCAGCCCCAGCATTTT
CAISSTGAIAYQPQHF
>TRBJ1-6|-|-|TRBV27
TGTGCCAGCAGCCATGAGACAGCCGCCTATAATTCACCCCTCCACTTT
CASSHETAAYNSPLHF
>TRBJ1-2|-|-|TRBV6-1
TGTGCCATAGGAAGAGACAGCTATGGCTACACCTTC
CAIGRDSYGYTF
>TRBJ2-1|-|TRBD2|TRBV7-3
TGTGCCAGCAGCTTCCTTAGGAGCGGGGGAAATGAGCAGTTCTTC
CASSFLRSGGNEQFF
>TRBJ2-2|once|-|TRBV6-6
TGTGCCAGCAGTTACTGGACTTCAAACACCGGGGAGCTGTTTTTT
CASSYWTSNTGELFF
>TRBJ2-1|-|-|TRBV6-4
TGTGCCAGCAGTTTAGGGGACTACAATGAGCAGTTCTTC
CASSLGDYNEQFF
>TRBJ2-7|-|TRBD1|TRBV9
TGTGCCAGCAGCGTAGGACAGGGAGTCAACGAGCAGTACTTC
CASSVGQGVNEQYF
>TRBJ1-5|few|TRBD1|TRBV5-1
TGCGCCAGCCGACAGGGCGACAATCAGCCCCAGCATTTT
CASRQGDNQPQHF
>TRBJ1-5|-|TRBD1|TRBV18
TGTGCCAGCTCACCTACAGGGGATCAGCCCCAGCATTTT
CASSPTGDQPQHF
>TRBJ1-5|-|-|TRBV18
TGTGCCAGCTCACCGGTCTCAGGGCAGCCCCAGCATTTT
CASSPVSGQPQHF
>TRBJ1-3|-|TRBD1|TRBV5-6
TGTGCCAGCAGTAGGGACAGGTTGGACACCATATATTTT
CASSRDRLDTIYF
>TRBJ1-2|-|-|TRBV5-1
TGCGCCAGCAGCTTGGGCACAGGGAGCTATGGCTACACCTTC
CASSLGTGSYGYTF
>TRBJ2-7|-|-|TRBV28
TGTGCCAGCAGTTTTAGGCTGTGGGGTAGGGGAAGCTCCTACGAGCAGTACTTC
CASSFRLWGRGSSYEQYF
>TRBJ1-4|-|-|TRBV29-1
TGCAGCGTTGTGCGGGGGGCAGATGAAAAACTGTTTTTT
CSVVRGADEKLFF